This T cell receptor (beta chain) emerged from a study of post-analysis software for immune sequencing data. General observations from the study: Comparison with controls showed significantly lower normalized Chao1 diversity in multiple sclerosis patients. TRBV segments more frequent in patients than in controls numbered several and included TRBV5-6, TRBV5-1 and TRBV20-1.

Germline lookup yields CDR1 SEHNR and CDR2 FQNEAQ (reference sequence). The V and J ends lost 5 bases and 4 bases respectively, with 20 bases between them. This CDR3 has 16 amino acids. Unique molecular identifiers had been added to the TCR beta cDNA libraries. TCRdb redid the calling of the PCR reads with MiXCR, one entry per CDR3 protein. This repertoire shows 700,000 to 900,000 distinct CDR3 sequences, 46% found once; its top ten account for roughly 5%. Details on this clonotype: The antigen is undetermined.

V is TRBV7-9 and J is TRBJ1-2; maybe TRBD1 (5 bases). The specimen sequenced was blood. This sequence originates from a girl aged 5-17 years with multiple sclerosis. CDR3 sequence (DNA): TGTGCCAGCAGCCAGCAAGGTGGGACGGGATCCTATGGCTACACCTTC. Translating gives CASSQQGGTGSYGYTF.